This entry lists 15 T cell receptor beta chains sequenced from one sample in a study of blood T cell repertoires in COVID-19. Here immunoSEQ multiplex PCR was the method, and the copy in TCRdb shows in-frame clones only, minus some. Found here are around 70,000 clones, about 82% of them singletons; the top ten hold 1.8%. Sequencing input: peripheral blood. These receptors all come from a woman aged 55-70 years with acute or convalescent COVID-19.

The genes are TRBV18 and TRBJ1-1; no clear D. Germline CDR1 is KGHSH and CDR2 is LQKENI. With 4 bases removed from V and 5 bases from J, the gap between germline ends came to 8 bases. The CDR3 contains 12 residues. Written as DNA, the CDR3 is TGTGCCAGCTCACTGCAGATGACTGAAGCTTTCTTT. This encodes CASSLQMTEAFF.

With regard to this clone: One end of the junction varies from germline; a read error may be responsible. The V call is TRBV7-8, the J call TRBJ2-7; D gene ambiguous. Germline values: CDR1 SGHVS, CDR2 FQNEAQ. The CDR3 has 13 amino acids. CDR3 in amino acids: CASSSAARTESNF. Here the CDR3 DNA reads TGTGCCAGCAGCTCCGCGGCGCGCACTGAGAGTAACTTC.

This clone was observed a handful of times. V gene TRBV6-1 combines with J gene TRBJ2-2; D possibly corresponds to TRBD2 (5 bases). From germline, CDR1 is MNHNS and CDR2 SASEGT. The CDR3 consists of 17 residues. V was clipped by 1 base and J by 0 bases, with 12 bases between them. As DNA, the CDR3 is TGTGCCAGCAGTGAAGGATCCGCGGGCCCGAACACCGGGGAGCTGTTTTTT. Its protein product is CASSEGSAGPNTGELFF.

This clone was seen once. This chain links TRBV7-3 with TRBJ2-5; possibly TRBD1 for D (6 bases). Trimming took 4 bases from V and 5 from J, leaving 11 bases between them. This CDR3 spans 13 amino acids. CDR1 and CDR2 (germline): SGHTA, FQGTGA. The CDR3 loop reads CASSWTASETQYF. The CDR3, as DNA: TGTGCCAGCAGCTGGACAGCCTCGGAGACCCAGTACTTC.

This clone was seen many times. The CDR3 reads CASSLPSQREQYF. CDR3 sequence (DNA): TGTGCCAGCAGCTTACCCTCCCAGAGGGAGCAGTACTTC. This chain uses TRBV7-9 with TRBJ2-7; D is unresolved. Looked up from germline, CDR1 is SEHNR and CDR2 is FQNEAQ (reference sequence). V was clipped by 2 bases and J by 7 bases, with 12 bases between them. This CDR3 is 13 amino acids long.

V usage is TRBV7-8 and J usage is TRBJ1-5; D gene uncertain. Germline V gene data show CDR1 as SGHVS and CDR2 as FQNEAQ. The CDR3 totals 13 residues. V lost 1 base to trimming and J lost 5 bases, with 6 bases between them. The CDR3 region has the DNA TGTGCCAGCAGCTTAGTCGGGGATCAGCCCCAGCATTTT. It translates to CASSLVGDQPQHF.

This clone was seen a handful of times. The chain employs TRBV7-9 and TRBJ1-1, with no clear D. CDR1 is SEHNR, CDR2 FQNEAQ, per germline (reference sequence). CDR3 length: 13 residues. V was clipped by 5 bases and J by 3 bases, with 10 bases between them. For the CDR3, the DNA is TGTGCCAGCAGCCCTTGGGCCTACACTGAAGCTTTCTTT. Translated, it gives CASSPWAYTEAFF.

The gene calls are TRBV12-3 or TRBV12-4 and TRBJ1-2; 9 bases align to TRBD1. The CDR3 spans 13 residues. V lost 7 bases to trimming and J lost 4 bases; unmatched junction nucleotides: 4. This chain's CDR3 is CASTRQGGYGYTF. DNA of the CDR3: TGTGCCAGCACCCGACAGGGGGGCTATGGCTACACCTTC.

The gene calls are TRBV18 and TRBJ1-5, with a weak D call TRBD1 (6 bases). Trimming cost V 0 bases and J 0 bases, with 9 bases left between them. CDR1 is KGHSH and CDR2 is LQKENI in the germline V gene. The CDR3 is made up of 16 amino acids. CDR3 loop: CASSPPTGISNQPQHF. The CDR3, as DNA: TGTGCCAGCTCACCACCAACAGGGATTAGCAATCAGCCCCAGCATTTT.

This clone was seen a handful of times. The chain uses TRBV19 and TRBJ2-2, with 7 bases aligning to TRBD1. This CDR3 is built from 20 residues. The J segment lost 0 bases and the V segment lost 6 bases, leaving 19 bases of the junction unmatched. CDR1 and CDR2 from the germline V gene are LNHDA and SQIVND (reference sequence). CDR3 DNA: TGTGCCAGTAGCCTTCTCCAATTGATAGAGACAGGGACGAACACCGGGGAGCTGTTTTTT. Encoded protein: CASSLLQLIETGTNTGELFF.

This chain joins TRBV28 and TRBJ1-2, with 9 bases matching TRBD1. V dropped 5 bases and J dropped 5; count of bases not matched to a gene: 12. This CDR3 is built from 16 residues. Looked up from germline, CDR1 is MDHEN and CDR2 is SYDVKM. CDR3 nucleotide sequence: TGTGCCAGCAGTCCCGCCAAGGGGACAGGGAGATATGGCTACACCTTC. It encodes CASSPAKGTGRYGYTF.

This chain uses TRBV6-1 with TRBJ2-5; TRBD1 agrees at 9 bases. Germline V gives CDR1 MNHNS, CDR2 SASEGT. The CDR3 runs to 16 residues. Germline trimming cut 6 bases from V and 5 bases from J; bases unmatched to any gene: 13. The CDR3 here is CASREPPGQGAETQYF. As DNA, the CDR3 is TGTGCCAGCAGAGAACCGCCGGGACAGGGAGCGGAGACCCAGTACTTC.

The chain joins TRBV5-1 to TRBJ2-5, with unresolved D. The CDR3 is 11 residues long. Germline assignment: CDR1 SGHRS and CDR2 YFSETQ. Trimming removed 2 bases from V and 5 bases from J, with 4 bases in between. CDR3 coding DNA: TGCGCCAGCAGCTTATCTGAGACCCAGTACTTC. Encoded protein: CASSLSETQYF. Complete variable domain (other parts from reference TRBV5-1 and TRBJ2-5): KAGVTQTPRYLIKTRGQQVTLSCSPISGHRSVSWYQQTPGQGLQFLFEYFSETQRNKGNFPGRFSGRQFSNSRSEMNVSTLELGDSALYLCASSLSETQYFGPGTRLLVL.

The chain is built from TRBV9 and TRBJ2-3, with TRBD2 matching over 11 bases. CDR3 length equals 16 residues. Germline V gives CDR1 SGDLS, CDR2 YYNGEE. The J segment lost 5 bases and the V segment lost 2 bases, leaving 7 bases of the junction unmatched. CDR3 amino acids: CASSVVAGGPVDTQYF. The DNA of the CDR3 is TGTGCCAGCAGCGTGGTAGCGGGGGGGCCGGTAGATACGCAGTATTTT.

This chain joins TRBV9 and TRBJ1-6; D may be TRBD1 (5 bases). V lost 0 bases and J 6 bases, leaving 13 bases between the germline ends. The CDR3 is made up of 16 amino acids. CDR1 and CDR2 (germline): SGDLS, YYNGEE. This CDR3 is CASSVGDGGLNSPLHF. Written as DNA, the CDR3 is TGTGCCAGCAGCGTAGGGGACGGGGGACTTAATTCACCCCTCCACTTT.